Listed here is a single T cell receptor beta chain. As yet, its antigen is unknown. The sample comes from a study of beta chain features in type 1 diabetes. For the study at large: There was similarity between patients and healthy donors in age, gender and cell yields. Study-level points and caveats: VDJ junctions sequenced from type 1 diabetes patients showed fewer insertions and more deletions.

V lost 1 base, J lost 5 bases, and 16 bases lay in between. The CDR3 has 15 residues. Looked up from germline, CDR1 is SGHRS and CDR2 is YFSETQ. The investigators reverse transcribed all of the isolated RNA, so they sequenced expressed TCRB transcripts. About a million reads, on average, were obtained from stem cell-like memory T cell samples. Data came from immunoSEQ multiplex PCR; TCRdb stores just in-frame clones and leaves some out. The table records tens of thousands of clones, roughly 34% of them present only once. Specimen: stem cell memory CD4+ T cells from blood. This sequence was found in a woman younger than 35 in good health. V gene TRBV5-1 combines with J gene TRBJ2-7; D unresolved. CDR3 bases: TGCGCCAGCAGCTTGAGCCTAGTACTTATCCACGAGCAGTACTTC. Its protein is CASSLSLVLIHEQYF.